The table lists the clone carrying this T cell receptor (beta chain) with a count of one. Its antigen remains unidentified. The entry originates in a study of T cell responses to AZD1222 COVID-19 vaccine. Study conclusions and caveats: The breadth and depth of Spike-specific TCRs increased once two AZD1222 doses had been given. Reportedly, close to half of spike-specific TCRs are directed against unmutated variant regions.

Method: immunoSEQ multiplex PCR; TCRdb's copy keeps in-frame clones and lacks some. This sample has about 100,000 clones, with 88% found just once. V lost 2 bases and J lost 1, with 11 bases in between. The length of the CDR3 is 15 residues. CDR1 is MNHEY, CDR2 SVGEGT, per germline. This specimen consisted of peripheral blood, obtained on day 0 of AZD1222 vaccination. The gene calls are TRBV6-2 or TRBV6-3 and TRBJ1-1, with D possibly being TRBD1 (5 bases). This TCR derives from an adult in good health. The DNA of the CDR3 is TGTGCCAGCAGTTACGAAGTCAGGGAGAACACTGAAGCTTTCTTT. Protein product: CASSYEVRENTEAFF.